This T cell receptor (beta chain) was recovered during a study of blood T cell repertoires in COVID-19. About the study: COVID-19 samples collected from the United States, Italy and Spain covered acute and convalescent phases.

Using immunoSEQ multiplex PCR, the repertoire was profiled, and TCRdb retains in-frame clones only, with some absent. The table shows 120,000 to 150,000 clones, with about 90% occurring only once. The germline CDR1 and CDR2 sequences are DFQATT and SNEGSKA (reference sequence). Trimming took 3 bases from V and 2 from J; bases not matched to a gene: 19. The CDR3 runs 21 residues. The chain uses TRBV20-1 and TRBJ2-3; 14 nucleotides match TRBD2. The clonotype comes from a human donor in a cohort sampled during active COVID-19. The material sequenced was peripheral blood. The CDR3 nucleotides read TGCAGTGCTAGTATCCCAGCCACTCTGGGGACTAGCGGGAGAAACACAGATACGCAGTATTTT. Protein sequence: CSASIPATLGTSGRNTDTQYF.